The clone carrying this T cell receptor (beta chain) appeared many times. Its specificity is unknown. TCR beta libraries were built with iRepertoire HTBI primers and Arm-PCR of CDR3 regions. Each CDR3 protein is one row after TCRdb ran MiXCR on the multiplex PCR reads. The repertoire consists of about 300,000 distinct CDR3 sequences, with 15% to 20% occurring once and the leading ten covering more than 30%. The sample originates from a study of regulatory T cells in long-lasting Graves disease. The overall study: For a period under 3 months, newly diagnosed Graves' patients had taken antithyroid drugs. Study-wide results and caveats: Having only a small sample size may have limited accuracy. More public clonotypes were shared by persistent patients (2,741) than by new patients (fewer than 1,000).

Time point indicated: newly diagnosed GD, antithyroid drugs for less than 3 months. Scientists built the TCR library using RNA that was extracted from PBMCs. There are 17 residues in the CDR3. Germline loops: CDR1 LNHDA, CDR2 SQIVND (reference sequence). V trimming: 5 bases; J trimming: 5 bases; junction bases outside the gene matches: 15. Specimen: peripheral blood mononuclear cells (PBMCs), collected at new diagnosis, from a patient treated with antithyroid drugs. The clonotype comes from a female donor with Graves disease. This chain links TRBV19 with TRBJ2-5; 9 nucleotides line up with TRBD2. CDR3 bases: TGTGCCAGTAGTCGAAGTGGTAGCGGGAGATCATGGGAGACCCAGTACTTC. Its translation: CASSRSGSGRSWETQYF.